These 21 T cell receptor beta chains share one sample of origin, sequenced in a study of CD8 T cells in ankylosing spondylitis. Antigens of these TCRs are unknown. One entry per CDR3 protein results from TCRdb running MiXCR on the 5' RACE reads. This sample has approximately 400,000 distinct CDR3 sequences, with 15% to 20% found just once. Findings and caveats of the study: A TCR beta motif of under ten highly homologous variants appeared characteristic of ankylosing spondylitis blood.

The specimen was blood, either unsorted or a sorted T cell fraction (not recorded which). The source of these receptors is a male donor with ankylosing spondylitis.

This clonotype was observed a handful of times. The genes are TRBV5-1 and TRBJ1-1, with D hard to call. The CDR3 is made up of 16 amino acids. Trimming left V 1 base short and J 0 bases short, with 13 bases between. CDR1 is SGHRS, CDR2 YFSETQ, per germline. The CDR3 bases are TGCGCCAGCAGCTTGCGTGGTGGACTTATGAACACTGAAGCTTTCTTT. Translation: CASSLRGGLMNTEAFF.

The chain is built from TRBV27 and TRBJ2-1, with 8 bases aligning to TRBD2. V lost 3 bases to trimming and J lost 7 bases; unmatched junction nucleotides: 11. This CDR3 contains 16 residues. The V gene's germline CDR1 is MNHEY and CDR2 SMNVEV (reference sequence). CDR3 loop: CASSLSRTGGRNEQFF. CDR3 bases: TGTGCCAGCAGTTTGTCTCGGACGGGGGGGAGGAATGAGCAGTTCTTC.

This clonotype occurred a few times. The V gene is TRBV11-2, the J gene TRBJ2-2, with TRBD1 as a possible D gene (5 bases). The V and J ends lost 1 base and 1 base respectively, with 10 bases between them. From germline, CDR1 is SGHAT and CDR2 FQNNGV. The length of the CDR3 is 16 residues. The DNA of the CDR3 is TGTGCCAGCAGCTTAGGACAGCTTATGAACACCGGGGAGCTGTTTTTT. Its translation is CASSLGQLMNTGELFF.

This clonotype was detected a few times. This chain joins TRBV4-2 and TRBJ1-2; perhaps TRBD1 as D (5 bases). In germline, CDR1 is LGHNA, CDR2 YNFKEQ. This CDR3 contains 18 residues. Trimming left V 0 bases short and J 3 bases short, with 20 bases between. In nucleotides, the CDR3 is TGTGCCAGCAGCCAAGAGAGTATTCAGGGACTAAACTACTATGGCTACACCTTC. It yields the protein CASSQESIQGLNYYGYTF.

This clonotype was observed a few times. The chain combines TRBV29-1 with TRBJ1-1; 7 nucleotides line up with TRBD1. This CDR3 contains 14 residues. Germline V gives CDR1 SQVTM, CDR2 ANQGSEA. V lost 6 bases, J lost 7 bases, and 14 bases stayed unmatched. CDR3 nucleotides: TGCAGCGTGCCGAAAGACAGGGACTCGAGTGAAGCTTTCTTT. Translation: CSVPKDRDSSEAFF.

The gene calls are TRBV5-4 and TRBJ2-2; D assignment may be TRBD1 or TRBD2 (5 bases each). V lost 4 bases to trimming and J lost 0 bases, with 16 bases between them. The CDR3 extends over 17 amino acids. The germline V gene has CDR1 SGHNT and CDR2 YYREEE (reference sequence). The CDR3 nucleotides are TGTGCCAGCAGCCACGGGTTGAGGGGTGCGAACACCGGGGAGCTGTTTTTT. It translates to CASSHGLRGANTGELFF.

The rearrangement links TRBV12-3 or TRBV12-4 to TRBJ1-2, with 10 positions matching TRBD1. The junction had 8 bases not matched to a gene; V was cut back by 6 bases and J by 4 bases. CDR3 length: 15 residues. CDR3 in amino acids: CASRKAGTGVYGYTF. The CDR3 coding sequence is TGTGCCAGCAGAAAAGCCGGGACAGGGGTCTATGGCTACACCTTC.

The sample holds a few counts of this clonotype. The CDR3 DNA is TGTGCCAGCAGCCGGAGAAAGCTAGCGGAGGGGGGAGAGACCCAGTACTTC. It encodes CASSRRKLAEGGETQYF. The genes are TRBV27 and TRBJ2-5; possibly TRBD2 for D (7 bases). V dropped 6 bases and J dropped 4 bases, with 24 bases sitting between them. This CDR3 contains 17 residues. The germline V gene has CDR1 MNHEY and CDR2 SMNVEV (reference sequence).

This clonotype was observed a handful of times. This sequence joins TRBV3-1 and TRBJ2-3; D may match TRBD1 or TRBD2 (5 bases each). Germline CDR1 LGHDT, CDR2 YNNKEL (reference sequence). This CDR3 has 16 amino acids. V lost 1 base and J 4 bases, leaving 15 bases between the germline ends. The CDR3 DNA sequence: TGTGCCAGCAGCCAAGTGGGGCTAGTGGGACCAGATACGCAGTATTTT. Translation gives CASSQVGLVGPDTQYF.

This clonotype was seen many times. The chain couples TRBV5-1 to TRBJ1-2; D is possibly TRBD1 (6 bases). V gave up 4 bases and J gave up 5 bases, with 18 bases separating them. The CDR3 runs 15 residues. Germline-derived CDR1 and CDR2 are SGHRS and YFSETQ. The DNA of the CDR3 is TGCGCCAGCAGCCGAACGACAGGCGGGTTTTATGGCTACACCTTC. Translation gives CASSRTTGGFYGYTF.

The V call is TRBV18, the J call TRBJ2-1; D remains unclear. The CDR3 runs 13 residues. Germline CDR1 is KGHSH and CDR2 is LQKENI. Trimming removed 2 bases from V and 5 bases from J, with 7 bases in between. CDR3 sequence: CASSPGVHNEQFF. CDR3 DNA: TGTGCCAGCTCACCAGGTGTACACAATGAGCAGTTCTTC.

The chain carries TRBV7-8 and TRBJ1-3; 8 nucleotides match TRBD1. The CDR3 sequence is 13 residues long. J lost 4 bases, V lost 5 bases, and 1 base had no gene match. Germline CDR1 and CDR2: SGHVS and FQNEAQ. This CDR3 is CASSGTGGNTIYF. The DNA for the CDR3 is TGTGCCAGCAGCGGGACAGGAGGAAACACCATATATTTT. The full variable domain, its missing parts supplied by reference TRBV7-8 and TRBJ1-3, is GAGVSQSPRYKVAKRGQDVALRCDPISGHVSLFWYQQALGQGPEFLTYFQNEAQLDKSGLPSDRFFAERPEGSVSTLKIQRTQQEDSAVYLCASSGTGGNTIYFGEGSWLTVV.

This clonotype showed up just a few times. The CDR3 sequence: CASSLDLGTQYF. In DNA form, the CDR3 reads TGTGCCAGCAGTCTAGACTTAGGTACGCAGTATTTT. V usage is TRBV12-3 or TRBV12-4 and J usage is TRBJ2-3; D not certain. The CDR3 length is 12 residues. Trimming shortened V by 5 bases and J by 8 bases, and 11 bases separated the two germline ends.

This clonotype was counted only a few times. The chain links TRBV27 to TRBJ2-1, with TRBD2 matching 10 bases. Germline CDR1 MNHEY, CDR2 SMNVEV (reference sequence). Trimming cost V 4 bases and J 9 bases; bases outside gene matches: 12. This CDR3 has 16 amino acids. The CDR3 here is CASSSLTSGKMGEQFF. CDR3 DNA: TGTGCCAGCAGTTCCCTAACTAGCGGGAAGATGGGTGAGCAGTTCTTC.

This clonotype has just a few counts. This chain connects TRBV5-6 to TRBJ2-2; TRBD2 matches 10 bases. CDR3 size: 16 residues. In germline, CDR1 is SGHDT, CDR2 YYEEEE. With V trimmed by 4 bases and J by 6 bases, 9 bases remained unmatched. As DNA, the CDR3 is TGTGCCAGCAGCGAAACTAGCGGGAAACACGCCGGGGAGCTGTTTTTT. Its translation: CASSETSGKHAGELFF.

The chain links TRBV30 to TRBJ1-1, with D maybe TRBD1 (6 bases). This CDR3 spans 14 amino acids. Trimming stripped 1 base from V and 4 bases from J, with 13 bases between. CDR1 and CDR2 (germline): GTSNPN, SVGIG (reference sequence). The CDR3 reads CAWSARGRVTEAFF. The DNA for the CDR3 is TGTGCCTGGAGTGCGAGGGGGAGGGTCACTGAAGCTTTCTTT. Full variable domain (rest looked up from reference TRBV30 and TRBJ1-1): SQTIHQWPATLVQPVGSPLSLECTVEGTSNPNLYWYRQAAGRGLQLLFYSVGIGQISSEVPQNLSASRPQDRQFILSSKKLLLSDSGFYLCAWSARGRVTEAFFGQGTRLTVV.

The chain combines TRBV5-1 with TRBJ2-2; the match to TRBD2 covers 10 bases. Trimming at V came to 4 bases and at J to 7 bases, leaving 10 bases not matched to a gene. CDR1 SGHRS and CDR2 YFSETQ come from the germline V gene. This CDR3 spans 16 amino acids. CDR3 in amino acids: CASSQLAGISNGELFF. Written as DNA, the CDR3 is TGCGCCAGCAGCCAACTAGCGGGAATAAGTAACGGGGAGCTGTTTTTT.

In DNA form, the CDR3 reads TGTGCCAGCAGTTACTCGATTCCGAGACAGAACAATCAGCCCCAGCATTTT. Protein: CASSYSIPRQNNQPQHF. This chain links TRBV6-5 with TRBJ1-5; a possible D gene is TRBD1 (5 bases). The CDR3 is 17 amino acids. The V and J ends lost 0 bases and 3 bases respectively, with 15 bases between them. CDR1 and CDR2 (germline): MNHEY, SVGAGI.

This clonotype was recorded a few times. The chain carries TRBV7-9 and TRBJ2-1, with 8 bases fitting TRBD1. The CDR3 extends over 15 amino acids. Looked up from germline, CDR1 is SEHNR and CDR2 is FQNEAQ (reference sequence). V lost 1 base and J lost 4; bases outside the gene matches: 3. The chain's CDR3 is CASSLGQGYYNEQFF. The CDR3 DNA sequence: TGTGCCAGCAGCTTAGGACAGGGGTATTACAATGAGCAGTTCTTC.

The V call is TRBV5-5, the J call TRBJ1-5; no reliable D call. This CDR3 region has 16 residues. Per germline, CDR1 SGHKS and CDR2 YYEKEE (reference sequence). The ends were cut back, 1 base at V and 2 bases at J, with 13 bases in the middle. The DNA for the CDR3 is TGTGCCAGCAGCTTGTGGTCCACACAAGGCAATCAGCCCCAGCATTTT. This encodes CASSLWSTQGNQPQHF.

There are a few counts of this clonotype. The chain is built from TRBV7-8 and TRBJ1-2; TRBD1 matches at 10 bases. The CDR3 covers 15 residues. The V gene end was trimmed by 5 bases and the J gene end by 8 bases; junction bases not matched to a gene: 11. Germline-derived CDR1 and CDR2 are SGHVS and FQNEAQ. The CDR3 spells CASSPATGGWGGYTF. For the CDR3, the DNA is TGTGCCAGCAGCCCAGCGACAGGGGGCTGGGGAGGCTACACCTTC.